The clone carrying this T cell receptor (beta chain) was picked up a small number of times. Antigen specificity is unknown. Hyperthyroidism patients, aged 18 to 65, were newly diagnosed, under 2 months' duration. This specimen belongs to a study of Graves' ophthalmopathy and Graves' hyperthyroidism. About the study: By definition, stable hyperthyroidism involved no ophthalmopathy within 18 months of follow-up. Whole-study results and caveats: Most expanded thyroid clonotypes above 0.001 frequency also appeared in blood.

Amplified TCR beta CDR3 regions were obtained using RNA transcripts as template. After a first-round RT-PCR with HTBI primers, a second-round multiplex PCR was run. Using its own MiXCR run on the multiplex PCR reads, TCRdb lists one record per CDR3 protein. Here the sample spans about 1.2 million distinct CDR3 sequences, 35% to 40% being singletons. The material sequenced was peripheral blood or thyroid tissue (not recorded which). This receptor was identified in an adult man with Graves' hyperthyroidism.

CDR3 protein: CASGGSEKLFF. CDR3 DNA sequence: TGTGCCAGCGGAGGGAGTGAAAAACTGTTTTTT. The chain employs TRBV25-1 and TRBJ1-4; D ambiguous. The CDR3 consists of 11 residues. Germline loops: CDR1 MGHDK, CDR2 SYGVNS. V lost 8 bases and J 7 bases, leaving 8 bases between the germline ends.